The 26 T cell receptor beta chains listed next were all sequenced from one sample in a study of shared clonotypes between healthy human individuals. Sequencing was performed with immunoSEQ multiplex PCR; in TCRdb, only in-frame clones are kept and a portion is missing. The sample has around 750,000 clones; around 74% are singletons. What was sequenced was memory CD4+ T cells sorted from blood. The subset is: CD45RA-negative fraction. The receptors originated from a woman between 25 and 40 years old in good health.

The chain couples TRBV10-1 to TRBJ1-2; 9 bases agree with TRBD1. After removal of 3 bases from V and 8 bases from J, the junction contained 13 bases not matched to a gene. The CDR3 runs 16 residues. Germline-derived CDR1 and CDR2 are WNHNN and SYGVQD (reference sequence). CDR3 DNA: TGCGCCAGCAGTGATGGGCGCGGGACAGGGCTGCTCGGCTACACCTTC. Protein: CASSDGRGTGLLGYTF.

This clone appeared a few times. The chain recombines TRBV6-5 with TRBJ1-1; TRBD1 aligns across 9 bases. The CDR3 has 14 residues. The V and J ends lost 5 bases and 9 bases, in that order; junction bases with no gene match: 10. Germline V gene sequence: CDR1 MNHEY, CDR2 SVGAGI. The CDR3 nucleotides are TGTGCCAGCAGTCAACCGGGACAGGGACTACAAGCTTTCTTT. Encoded protein: CASSQPGQGLQAFF.

The chain combines TRBV20-1 with TRBJ2-5; the D is unclear. The last part of the DNA fits TRBJ2-7 better; the J call may be wrong. CDR3 length: 11 residues. Germline CDR1 is DFQATT and CDR2 is SNEGSKA (reference sequence). Written as DNA, the CDR3 is TGCAGTGCTAGCAACAGCTACGAGCAGTACTTC. The encoded protein is CSASNSYEQYF.

This clone was counted a few times. V is TRBV11-2 and J is TRBJ2-2; D is possibly TRBD2 (5 bases). The CDR3 has 16 residues. V shed 3 bases and J shed 4 bases, with 15 bases lying between them. Germline CDR1 SGHAT, CDR2 FQNNGV. The CDR3, as DNA: TGTGCCAGCAGCTTGCTAGAGGGAAGATTCACCGGGGAGCTGTTTTTT. Its translation is CASSLLEGRFTGELFF.

The J gene is TRBJ1-2, the V gene TRBV5-5; 7 nucleotides agree with TRBD1. The CDR3 sequence is 12 residues long. Germline-derived CDR1 and CDR2 are SGHKS and YYEKEE (reference sequence). The V segment lost 2 bases and the J segment 8 bases; nucleotides outside the gene matches: 3. The CDR3 DNA reads as TGTGCCAGCAGCTTACAGGGGTTCGGCTACACCTTC. It codes for CASSLQGFGYTF.

The V and J genes are TRBV25-1 and TRBJ2-7, with D possibly matching TRBD1 (6 bases). Trimming took off 5 bases at V and 2 bases at J, with 16 bases between the two ends. Germline CDR1 is MGHDK and CDR2 is SYGVNS. The CDR3 consists of 15 residues. CDR3 bases: TGTGCCAGCAGTACAAGGGACACCACCACCTACGAGCAGTACTTC. It is translated as CASSTRDTTTYEQYF.

The J gene is TRBJ1-5, the V gene TRBV4-1; the D is unclear. Trimming cost V 1 base and J 0 bases, with 13 bases left between them. In germline, CDR1 is MGHRA, CDR2 YSYEKL. This CDR3 has 17 residues. The CDR3 protein is CASSQVGDILSNQPQHF. DNA of the CDR3: TGCGCCAGCAGCCAAGTCGGAGACATACTTAGCAATCAGCCCCAGCATTTT.

This chain connects TRBV28 to TRBJ1-5; D gene uncertain. The V and J ends lost 5 bases and 4 bases respectively, with 15 bases between them. Germline values: CDR1 MDHEN, CDR2 SYDVKM. The length of the CDR3 is 15 residues. The CDR3 loop reads CASSTTGRMNQPQHF. The CDR3, as DNA: TGTGCCAGCAGTACCACCGGGAGGATGAATCAGCCCCAGCATTTT.

This clone was detected only a few times. The chain couples TRBV6-5 to TRBJ2-7, with D perhaps matching TRBD1 (6 bases). The CDR3 totals 14 residues. Germline lookup yields CDR1 MNHEY and CDR2 SVGAGI. Deletions cut 3 bases from V and 12 bases from J, with 21 bases between. In DNA form, the CDR3 reads TGTGCCAGCAGTTATTCCCCGGGGCGACAGGACTCGTACTTC. This sequence encodes CASSYSPGRQDSYF.

The genes are TRBV7-2 and TRBJ2-1, with TRBD2 identical over 9 bases. Germline values: CDR1 SGHTA, CDR2 FQGNSA. This CDR3 has 17 amino acids. The V and J ends lost 5 bases and 4 bases, in that order; junction bases with no gene match: 12. The CDR3 spells CASSRVPTSGIYNEQFF. The DNA of the CDR3 is TGTGCCAGCAGCCGAGTACCGACTAGCGGTATTTACAATGAGCAGTTCTTC.

This chain links TRBV6-6 with TRBJ2-1; D not certain. V was cut by 7 bases and J by 5 bases, with 12 bases left in between. Germline CDR1 reads MNHNY; CDR2 reads SVGAGI (reference sequence). The CDR3 contains 13 residues. As DNA, the CDR3 is TGTGCCAGCACCCAGAAGGGCCACAATGAGCAGTTCTTC. Protein product: CASTQKGHNEQFF.

This clone was found many times. The chain carries TRBV28 and TRBJ2-1, with 14 bases lining up with TRBD2. With 8 bases clipped from V and 7 bases from J, the junction kept 10 bases outside the gene matches. Germline CDR1 MDHEN, CDR2 SYDVKM. The CDR3 totals 16 residues. The CDR3 sequence is CASRTSGTSGRNEQFF. CDR3 coding DNA: TGTGCCAGCCGGACCTCAGGGACTAGCGGGAGAAATGAGCAGTTCTTC.

This clone was seen once. The chain is built from TRBV11-2 and TRBJ1-2; a possible D gene is TRBD1 (6 bases). V was pared by 1 base and J by 1 base, with 19 bases between. Germline V CDR1 and CDR2: SGHAT, FQNNGV. The CDR3 runs to 18 residues. The CDR3 here is CASSLGRTAKPLNYGYTF. The CDR3 region has the DNA TGTGCCAGCAGCTTAGGGCGGACAGCAAAGCCCCTTAACTATGGCTACACCTTC.

Regarding this clone: The same CDR3 arises from other DNA sequences in this sample as well. The CDR3 region has the DNA TGTGCCAGCTCGCGGGACAGTAGCTCCTACGAGCAGTACTTC. Residues: CASSRDSSSYEQYF. This rearrangement joins TRBV18 to TRBJ2-7, with a weak D call TRBD1 (7 bases). The V end was cut by 6 bases, the J end by 0 bases, with 12 bases between. CDR1 and CDR2 from the germline V gene are KGHSH and LQKENI. CDR3 length: 14 residues.

The chain employs TRBV28 and TRBJ2-3; TRBD2 agrees at 10 bases. The ends lost 5 bases at V and 6 bases at J; junction bases unmatched: 8. CDR3 length: 15 residues. Germline-derived CDR1 and CDR2 are MDHEN and SYDVKM. Here the CDR3 reads CASSPGTSDKDTQYF. The CDR3 DNA reads as TGTGCCAGCAGTCCCGGGACTAGCGATAAGGATACGCAGTATTTT.

The J gene is TRBJ2-3, the V gene TRBV9; TRBD2 matches 8 bases. This CDR3 is built from 20 residues. Germline trimming cut 0 bases from V and 1 base from J; bases unmatched to any gene: 16. Germline CDR1 reads SGDLS; CDR2 reads YYNGEE. In DNA, the CDR3 is TGTGCCAGCAGCGTAGAAAGCGGGAGATGGCTCGGGATCCGCACAGATACGCAGTATTTT. Protein sequence: CASSVESGRWLGIRTDTQYF.

The chain is built from TRBV9 and TRBJ2-2; 7 nucleotides line up with TRBD1. The junction had 8 bases not matched to a gene; V was cut back by 3 bases and J by 6 bases. Germline lookup yields CDR1 SGDLS and CDR2 YYNGEE. The CDR3 runs to 15 residues. The CDR3 sequence: CASSARQGRAGELFF. The DNA for the CDR3 is TGTGCCAGCAGCGCTAGACAGGGTAGGGCCGGGGAGCTGTTTTTT. The variable domain in full, completed from reference TRBV9 and TRBJ2-2, reads DSGVTQTPKHLITATGQRVTLRCSPRSGDLSVYWYQQSLDQGLQFLIQYYNGEERAKGNILERFSAQQFPDLHSELNLSSLELGDSALYFCASSARQGRAGELFFGEGSRLTVL.

The rearrangement uses TRBV6-5 and TRBJ2-7, with 8 bases lining up with TRBD2. The germline CDR1 and CDR2 sequences are MNHEY and SVGAGI. Trimming at V came to 8 bases and at J to 6 bases, leaving 9 bases not matched to a gene. This CDR3 spans 13 amino acids. For the CDR3, the DNA is TGTGCCAGCTTACTAGCGGCTGGAGGCGAGCAGTACTTC. It codes for CASLLAAGGEQYF.

This clone was seen more than once but under ten times. The rearrangement joins TRBV2 to TRBJ1-1, with TRBD1 as a possible D gene (5 bases). Trimming removed 2 bases at V and 1 base at J, with 26 bases between. Germline V gene sequence: CDR1 SNHLY, CDR2 FYNNEI. The CDR3 extends over 20 amino acids. The CDR3 nucleotides read TGTGCCAGCAGTGAAAAAGGGACCCTTGGGGGGGGACCCGGGAACACTGAAGCTTTCTTT. This encodes CASSEKGTLGGGPGNTEAFF.

This chain links TRBV29-1 with TRBJ2-7; the D is unclear. The CDR3 sequence is 16 residues long. Germline V gene data show CDR1 as SQVTM and CDR2 as ANQGSEA. The V and J ends lost 4 bases and 1 base respectively, with 20 bases between them. CDR3 loop: CSVVVVATSLSYEQYF. The CDR3 DNA follows: TGCAGCGTTGTTGTGGTGGCTACCAGTTTATCCTACGAGCAGTACTTC.

This clone has more than one count but fewer than ten. This chain connects TRBV6-1 to TRBJ2-7; D is possibly TRBD1 or TRBD2 (5 bases each). CDR3 size: 14 residues. Per the germline V gene, CDR1 is MNHNS and CDR2 is SASEGT. Deletions cut 7 bases from V and 3 bases from J, with 16 bases between. The CDR3 region has the DNA TGTGCCAGCATCCAGAGGCTGAGGGGCTACGAGCAGTACTTC. Amino acid sequence: CASIQRLRGYEQYF.

The gene calls are TRBV7-9 and TRBJ2-2; the D is unclear. The CDR3 has 15 amino acids. Germline V gene sequence: CDR1 SEHNR, CDR2 FQNEAQ (reference sequence). V was trimmed by 3 bases and J by 2 bases, leaving 10 bases between them. The CDR3 sequence: CASSFNWDNTGELFF. CDR3 in DNA: TGTGCCAGCAGCTTTAATTGGGATAACACCGGGGAGCTGTTTTTT. The whole variable domain, remainder taken from reference TRBV7-9 and TRBJ2-2, is DTGVSQNPRHKITKRGQNVTFRCDPISEHNRLYWYRQTLGQGPEFLTYFQNEAQLEKSRLLSDRFSAERPKGSFSTLEIQRTEQGDSAMYLCASSFNWDNTGELFFGEGSRLTVL.

V is TRBV27 and J is TRBJ2-1; TRBD2 matches at 8 bases. Germline V gene data show CDR1 as MNHEY and CDR2 as SMNVEV (reference sequence). The junction had 1 base not matched to a gene; V was cut back by 0 bases and J by 12 bases. The CDR3 has 12 amino acids. The DNA for the CDR3 is TGTGCCAGCAGTTTATCCCGGGAGGGGCAGTTCTTC. Residues: CASSLSREGQFF.

The V call is TRBV7-9, the J call TRBJ2-7, with D possibly being TRBD2 (5 bases). Trimming took 4 bases from V and 3 from J, leaving 19 bases between them. Germline assignment: CDR1 SEHNR and CDR2 FQNEAQ (reference sequence). The CDR3 runs 16 residues. This CDR3 is CASSSFVLGDFYEQYF. CDR3 coding DNA: TGTGCCAGCAGCTCCTTCGTGTTGGGAGACTTCTACGAGCAGTACTTC. The full variable domain, in which reference TRBV7-9 and TRBJ2-7 provide the parts outside the CDR3, is DTGVSQNPRHKITKRGQNVTFRCDPISEHNRLYWYRQTLGQGPEFLTYFQNEAQLEKSRLLSDRFSAERPKGSFSTLEIQRTEQGDSAMYLCASSSFVLGDFYEQYFGPGTRLTVT.

This clone showed up just a few times. This chain connects TRBV6-1 to TRBJ1-5, with D hard to call. This CDR3 has 15 residues. Per germline, CDR1 MNHNS and CDR2 SASEGT. Between the trimmed V and J ends, which lost 7 bases and 0 bases, there was a span of 13 bases. This CDR3 reads CASKVSQLSNQPQHF. CDR3 nucleotide sequence: TGTGCCAGCAAGGTCAGCCAACTTAGCAATCAGCCCCAGCATTTT.

V usage is TRBV18 and J usage is TRBJ2-5, with D perhaps given as TRBD1 or TRBD2 (5 bases each). This CDR3 comprises 13 residues. Trimming stripped 4 bases from V and 5 bases from J, with 11 bases between. The V gene's germline CDR1 is KGHSH and CDR2 LQKENI. The CDR3 reads CASSRDRTETQYF. CDR3 DNA: TGTGCCAGCTCACGGGACCGGACTGAGACCCAGTACTTC.